Below, 8 T cell receptor beta chains from the same sample are listed, as sequenced in a study of Ad26.COV2.S vaccination and SARS-CoV-2 variants. Sequencing was performed with immunoSEQ multiplex PCR; in TCRdb, only in-frame clones are kept and a portion is missing. Of some 250,000 clones listed, approximately 88% are singletons. Treatment here: some 20 received Ad26.COV2.S at low or high dose, single or two shots; 5 received placebo; per-sample allocation not given. Samples analyzed were those drawn on day 63 after the first vaccine or placebo injection. The sequencing here drew on peripheral blood, taken in a trial of Ad26.COV2.S vaccine versus placebo. The receptors originated from a person between 18 and 59 years old who received the Ad26.COV2.S COVID-19 vaccine or a placebo.

The V gene is TRBV7-2, the J gene TRBJ2-2; maybe TRBD2 (5 bases). Trimming removed 0 bases at V and 0 bases at J, with 11 bases between. This CDR3 is 17 amino acids long. From germline, CDR1 is SGHTA and CDR2 FQGNSA. CDR3 sequence: CASSLAPTTSNTGELFF. The CDR3 nucleotides are TGTGCCAGCAGCTTAGCCCCGACTACATCGAACACCGGGGAGCTGTTTTTT. The variable domain in full, with the rest retrieved from reference TRBV7-2 and TRBJ2-2, is GAGVSQSPSNKVTEKGKDVELRCDPISGHTALYWYRQSLGQGLEFLIYFQGNSAPDKSGLPSDRFSAERTGGSVSTLTIQRTQQEDSAVYLCASSLAPTTSNTGELFFGEGSRLTVL.

The chain recombines TRBV4-3 with TRBJ1-6; no definite D call. CDR1 LGHNA and CDR2 YSLEER come from the germline V gene. This CDR3 comprises 15 residues. V shed 0 bases and J shed 5 bases, with 8 bases lying between them. CDR3 region: CASSQDRPDNSPLHF. The CDR3 bases are TGCGCCAGCAGCCAAGATCGGCCAGATAATTCACCCCTCCACTTT.

The gene calls are TRBV6-5 and TRBJ1-1; D possibly corresponds to TRBD1 (5 bases). CDR3 size: 14 residues. The germline V and J ends were trimmed by 6 bases and 5 bases, with 16 bases remaining between them. In germline, CDR1 is MNHEY, CDR2 SVGAGI. This CDR3 reads CASRYTGRGTEAFF. The DNA of the CDR3 is TGTGCCAGCAGATATACAGGACGGGGAACTGAAGCTTTCTTT.

In this sample, this clone is large. This chain connects TRBV15 to TRBJ1-2; 7 bases map to TRBD1. J was trimmed by 3 bases and V by 1 base; bases with no gene match: 14. The CDR3 covers 18 residues. Germline V gene lookup returns CDR1 LNHNV and CDR2 YYDKDF (reference sequence). Here the CDR3 reads CATSRGRQGRSYHYGYTF. The CDR3 nucleotides read TGTGCCACCAGCAGAGGGCGACAGGGAAGATCTTATCACTATGGCTACACCTTC.

The DNA of the CDR3 is TGTGCCAGCTCACCACTAGGGCACTCTGGGGCCAACGTCCTGACTTTC. This encodes CASSPLGHSGANVLTF. V usage is TRBV18 and J usage is TRBJ2-6, with no clear D. Germline CDR1 KGHSH, CDR2 LQKENI. Trimming removed 1 base from V and 0 bases from J, with 7 bases in between. There are 16 residues in the CDR3.

The V call is TRBV30, the J call TRBJ1-3; TRBD1 is a possible D gene (5 bases). Trimming cost V 2 bases and J 0 bases, with 14 bases left between them. CDR1 and CDR2 from the germline V gene are GTSNPN and SVGIG (reference sequence). The CDR3 totals 16 residues. Here the CDR3 reads CAWSPTRQHSGNTIYF. CDR3 nucleotide sequence: TGTGCCTGGAGTCCCACCCGACAGCACTCTGGAAACACCATATATTTT.

The J gene is TRBJ2-3, the V gene TRBV24-1, with D possibly matching TRBD2 (6 bases). Germline lookup yields CDR1 KGHDR and CDR2 SFDVKD. The CDR3 has 17 residues. Trimming cost V 4 bases and J 9 bases, with 25 bases left between them. DNA for the CDR3: TGTGCCACCAGTGAAGTCGGGAGTTCTACAAACTCGGGGACGCAGTATTTT. Its translation is CATSEVGSSTNSGTQYF.

The V call is TRBV27, the J call TRBJ2-2; no clear D gene. V was shortened by 6 bases and J by 8 bases, with 13 bases between the two germline ends. Germline CDR1 and CDR2: MNHEY and SMNVEV (reference sequence). This CDR3 has 13 residues. Here the CDR3 DNA reads TGTGCCAGCAGCACCTCCGTAGTTGGGGAGCTGTTTTTT. Amino acids: CASSTSVVGELFF.